Listed below are T cell receptor beta chains from one sample, sequenced in a study of T cell changes during pregnancy in multiple sclerosis. Libraries were prepared by immunoSEQ multiplex PCR; TCRdb keeps only in-frame clonotypes and omits some of them. The sample lists around 47,000 clones; 96% were seen once. Sequencing was performed on peripheral blood, taken in the second trimester of pregnancy. These receptor sequences come from a female donor with multiple sclerosis, enrolled in a pregnancy study. Both conserved end residues are part of each CDR3. A D gene is named only where the DNA matches it firmly. A clone size is listed for some rows: how often the clone was seen (once, few, many), or a class if it is expanded.

J gene: TRBJ2-7
V gene: TRBV30
clone size: -
D gene: -
CDR3 DNA: TGTGCCGCGGACAAGTACTCCTACGAGCAGTACTTC
CDR3 protein: CAADKYSYEQYF

J gene: TRBJ2-3
V gene: TRBV6-5
clone size: -
D gene: -
CDR3 DNA: TGTGCCAGCAGTTACTCCGTTAACACAGATACGCAGTATTTT
CDR3 protein: CASSYSVNTDTQYF

J gene: TRBJ2-3
V gene: TRBV27
clone size: -
D gene: -
CDR3 DNA: TGTGCCAGCAGTGACTTCACAGATACGCAGTATTTT
CDR3 protein: CASSDFTDTQYF

J gene: TRBJ2-7
V gene: TRBV6-5
clone size: once
D gene: -
CDR3 DNA: TGTGCCAGCAGTTCCCGGACAGACTCCTACGAGCAGTACTTC
CDR3 protein: CASSSRTDSYEQYF

J gene: TRBJ2-3
V gene: TRBV5-4
clone size: -
D gene: TRBD2
CDR3 DNA: TGTGCCAGCTCGCTCGGTAGCGGGACGACAGATACGCAGTATTTT
CDR3 protein: CASSLGSGTTDTQYF

J gene: TRBJ2-7
V gene: TRBV6-5
clone size: -
D gene: -
CDR3 DNA: TGTGCCAGCAGTTACTTTCAGGGCTACGAGCAGTACTTC
CDR3 protein: CASSYFQGYEQYF

J gene: TRBJ2-7
V gene: TRBV5-4
clone size: -
D gene: TRBD2
CDR3 DNA: TGTGCCAGCAGCTTGATAGCGGGGACCTACTACGAGCAGTACTTC
CDR3 protein: CASSLIAGTYYEQYF

J gene: TRBJ1-1
V gene: TRBV21-1
clone size: -
D gene: -
CDR3 DNA: TGTGCCAGCAGCTCCTTCACAGGGACGAACACTGAAGCTTTCTTT
CDR3 protein: CASSSFTGTNTEAFF

J gene: TRBJ2-7
V gene: TRBV4-2
clone size: -
D gene: -
CDR3 DNA: TGTGCCAGCAGCCAAGATATAGCGAGATACGAGCAGTACTTC
CDR3 protein: CASSQDIARYEQYF

J gene: TRBJ2-2
V gene: TRBV5-1
clone size: -
D gene: TRBD1
CDR3 DNA: TGCGCCAGCAGCACCGGGACAGGGGTGAACACCGGGGAGCTGTTTTTT
CDR3 protein: CASSTGTGVNTGELFF

J gene: TRBJ1-5
V gene: TRBV6-6
clone size: -
D gene: TRBD1
CDR3 DNA: TGTGCCAGCAGTCCCCGGGACAGGGGGAGAAATCAGCCCCAGCATTTT
CDR3 protein: CASSPRDRGRNQPQHF

J gene: TRBJ2-7
V gene: TRBV19
clone size: -
D gene: TRBD1
CDR3 DNA: TGTGCCACTTCGAGGGACAGGGGAGCGTACGAGCAGTACTTC
CDR3 protein: CATSRDRGAYEQYF

J gene: TRBJ2-3
V gene: TRBV28
clone size: -
D gene: TRBD2
CDR3 DNA: TGTGCCAGCAGTTTATCGACTAGCGGAGCGGAAGATACGCAGTATTTT
CDR3 protein: CASSLSTSGAEDTQYF

J gene: TRBJ1-3
V gene: TRBV27
clone size: -
D gene: -
CDR3 DNA: TGTGCCAGCAGGAAGACAGGTGGAAACACCATATATTTT
CDR3 protein: CASRKTGGNTIYF

J gene: TRBJ1-4
V gene: TRBV15
clone size: -
D gene: TRBD1
CDR3 DNA: TGTGCCACCAGCAGAACGGCCGGGACAGGGGTTGAAAAACTGTTTTTT
CDR3 protein: CATSRTAGTGVEKLFF

J gene: TRBJ2-1
V gene: TRBV6-1
clone size: -
D gene: TRBD2
CDR3 DNA: TGTGCCAGCAGACCGGGACTAGCTAACAATGAGCAGTTCTTC
CDR3 protein: CASRPGLANNEQFF

J gene: TRBJ2-7
V gene: TRBV14
clone size: -
D gene: TRBD1
CDR3 DNA: TGTGCCAGCAGCCTGACCGGGACAGACTACGAGCAGTACTTC
CDR3 protein: CASSLTGTDYEQYF

J gene: TRBJ2-5
V gene: TRBV7-7
clone size: -
D gene: -
CDR3 DNA: TGTGCCAGCAGCTTGGTGAGGATGGAGACCCAGTACTTC
CDR3 protein: CASSLVRMETQYF

J gene: TRBJ1-1
V gene: TRBV11-2
clone size: -
D gene: TRBD1
CDR3 DNA: TGTGCCAGCAGCTCGGGGACAGGGAACACTGAAGCTTTCTTT
CDR3 protein: CASSSGTGNTEAFF

J gene: TRBJ2-2
V gene: TRBV7-2
clone size: -
D gene: -
CDR3 DNA: TGTGCCAGCACCATGTTGACGGGAGAGGTGACCGGGGAGCTGTTTTTT
CDR3 protein: CASTMLTGEVTGELFF

J gene: TRBJ1-5
V gene: TRBV5-8
clone size: -
D gene: -
CDR3 DNA: TGTGCCAGCAGCTTGGGCAGGGGATATCAGCCCCAGCATTTT
CDR3 protein: CASSLGRGYQPQHF

J gene: TRBJ2-1
V gene: TRBV19
clone size: -
D gene: TRBD1
CDR3 DNA: TGTGCCAGTAGTTCCCGGGACAGGGGGCCCAATGAGCAGTTCTTC
CDR3 protein: CASSSRDRGPNEQFF

J gene: TRBJ2-2
V gene: TRBV4-2
clone size: -
D gene: -
CDR3 DNA: TGTGCCAGCAGCCTCCATCGGAGCACCGGGGAGCTGTTTTTT
CDR3 protein: CASSLHRSTGELFF

J gene: TRBJ1-5
V gene: TRBV19
clone size: -
D gene: -
CDR3 DNA: TGTGCCAGCAACGTGGGATCGGGGCAGCCCCAGCATTTT
CDR3 protein: CASNVGSGQPQHF

J gene: TRBJ1-5
V gene: TRBV19
clone size: once
D gene: TRBD1
CDR3 DNA: TGTGCCAGTACTACAGGGGGTAGCAATCAGCCCCAGCATTTT
CDR3 protein: CASTTGGSNQPQHF

J gene: TRBJ2-5
V gene: TRBV7-7
clone size: -
D gene: TRBD2
CDR3 DNA: TGTGCCAGCAGCTTAAGGCTAGCGGGAGTTGAGACCCAGTACTTC
CDR3 protein: CASSLRLAGVETQYF

J gene: TRBJ1-2
V gene: TRBV19
clone size: -
D gene: -
CDR3 DNA: TGTGCCAGTATAGGGGATGGCTATGGCTACACCTTC
CDR3 protein: CASIGDGYGYTF

J gene: TRBJ1-1
V gene: TRBV11-2
clone size: -
D gene: -
CDR3 DNA: TGTGCCAGCAGCTTTGTCCAGGGGATGAACACTGAAGCTTTCTTT
CDR3 protein: CASSFVQGMNTEAFF

J gene: TRBJ2-3
V gene: TRBV6-4
clone size: -
D gene: TRBD2
CDR3 DNA: TGTGCCGGCAGCCCGGGAGGCGGCACAGATACGCAGTATTTT
CDR3 protein: CAGSPGGGTDTQYF

J gene: TRBJ1-2
V gene: TRBV7-8
clone size: -
D gene: -
CDR3 DNA: TGTGCCAGCAGCTTACTTACAGGGAGAGGAGGCTACACCTTC
CDR3 protein: CASSLLTGRGGYTF

J gene: TRBJ2-3
V gene: TRBV19
clone size: -
D gene: -
CDR3 DNA: TGTGCCAGTGCAGGGAAAGGTAGCACAGATACGCAGTATTTT
CDR3 protein: CASAGKGSTDTQYF

J gene: TRBJ2-7
V gene: TRBV27
clone size: -
D gene: -
CDR3 DNA: TGTGCCAGCAGCCCTATCCGTAAGTCCGGACACTACGAGCAGTACTTC
CDR3 protein: CASSPIRKSGHYEQYF

J gene: TRBJ2-1
V gene: TRBV2
clone size: -
D gene: -
CDR3 DNA: TGTGCCAGCGGGCAGGGCCCCTACAATGAGCAGTTCTTC
CDR3 protein: CASGQGPYNEQFF

J gene: TRBJ2-3
V gene: TRBV19
clone size: -
D gene: -
CDR3 DNA: TGTGCCAGTAATGGGGCAGGGAATACGCAGTATTTT
CDR3 protein: CASNGAGNTQYF

J gene: TRBJ1-1
V gene: TRBV7-3
clone size: -
D gene: -
CDR3 DNA: TGTGCCAGCAGCTTATTAGGGGAGAACACTGAAGCTTTCTTT
CDR3 protein: CASSLLGENTEAFF

J gene: TRBJ2-3
V gene: TRBV19
clone size: -
D gene: -
CDR3 DNA: TGTGCCAGTAGTATTTATGGCACAGATACGCAGTATTTT
CDR3 protein: CASSIYGTDTQYF

J gene: TRBJ2-2
V gene: TRBV28
clone size: -
D gene: TRBD1
CDR3 DNA: TGTGCCAGCAGTCGGGACAGGGGGCGGGTCGGGGAGCTGTTTTTT
CDR3 protein: CASSRDRGRVGELFF

J gene: TRBJ1-2
V gene: TRBV5-1
clone size: -
D gene: TRBD1
CDR3 DNA: TGCGCCAGCAGCATGGGACAGCTGAACTATGGCTACACCTTC
CDR3 protein: CASSMGQLNYGYTF

J gene: TRBJ2-1
V gene: TRBV7-2
clone size: -
D gene: -
CDR3 DNA: TGTGCCAGCAGTTTATACCAGACTCCCTACAATGAGCAGTTCTTC
CDR3 protein: CASSLYQTPYNEQFF

J gene: TRBJ1-4
V gene: TRBV27
clone size: -
D gene: -
CDR3 DNA: TGTGCCAGCAGTTCCGGGGACACCCTCGAAAAACTGTTTTTT
CDR3 protein: CASSSGDTLEKLFF

J gene: TRBJ1-1
V gene: TRBV4-2
clone size: -
D gene: -
CDR3 DNA: TGTGCCAGCAGCCAAGTTGTGAGGGAGGTCACTGAAGCTTTCTTT
CDR3 protein: CASSQVVREVTEAFF

J gene: TRBJ2-7
V gene: TRBV5-4
clone size: -
D gene: TRBD1
CDR3 DNA: TGTGCCAGCAGCTCCCCGGGACAGAGCTCCTACGAGCAGTACTTC
CDR3 protein: CASSSPGQSSYEQYF

J gene: TRBJ1-6
V gene: TRBV27
clone size: -
D gene: TRBD1
CDR3 DNA: TGTGCCAGCAGTCTACGGACAGGGGGCTTGGGTTCACCCCTCCACTTT
CDR3 protein: CASSLRTGGLGSPLHF

J gene: TRBJ1-2
V gene: TRBV7-2
clone size: once
D gene: TRBD1
CDR3 DNA: TGTGCCAGCAGCTTAGGGGCGTCAGGGGGCGCGAATGGCTACACCTTC
CDR3 protein: CASSLGASGGANGYTF

J gene: TRBJ1-1
V gene: TRBV18
clone size: -
D gene: TRBD1
CDR3 DNA: TGTGCCAGCTCACCGGGACAGTCTTACACTGAAGCTTTCTTT
CDR3 protein: CASSPGQSYTEAFF

J gene: TRBJ1-3
V gene: TRBV19
clone size: -
D gene: TRBD1
CDR3 DNA: TGTGCCAGTAGTCCGACAGGGACGGGAAACACCATATATTTT
CDR3 protein: CASSPTGTGNTIYF

J gene: TRBJ1-2
V gene: TRBV28
clone size: -
D gene: -
CDR3 DNA: TGTGCCAGCTCCCTTAGGGGGGGCAACTATGGCTACACCTTC
CDR3 protein: CASSLRGGNYGYTF

J gene: TRBJ2-3
V gene: TRBV10-3
clone size: -
D gene: -
CDR3 DNA: TGTGCCATCAGTGAGGGAGGCAGCGGCACAGATACGCAGTATTTT
CDR3 protein: CAISEGGSGTDTQYF

J gene: TRBJ1-2
V gene: TRBV5-5
clone size: once
D gene: TRBD1
CDR3 DNA: TGTGCCAGCAGCTCCCCGGGACAGGGAGTCTATGGCTACACCTTC
CDR3 protein: CASSSPGQGVYGYTF

J gene: TRBJ2-7
V gene: TRBV25-1
clone size: once
D gene: -
CDR3 DNA: TGTGCCAGCAGTGAAGGAGGGGCACAGGTCTACGAGCAGTACTTC
CDR3 protein: CASSEGGAQVYEQYF

J gene: TRBJ2-3
V gene: TRBV29-1
clone size: -
D gene: -
CDR3 DNA: TGCAGCGTCGCGACTAGCACAGATACGCAGTATTTT
CDR3 protein: CSVATSTDTQYF

J gene: TRBJ2-6
V gene: TRBV7-9
clone size: -
D gene: -
CDR3 DNA: TGTGCCAGCAGCCCCACCGTCCCGGCTGGGGCCAACGTCCTGACTTTC
CDR3 protein: CASSPTVPAGANVLTF

J gene: TRBJ2-7
V gene: TRBV28
clone size: -
D gene: TRBD2
CDR3 DNA: TGTGCCAGCAGTTTATTCAGGACTAGCGGCACCTACGAGCAGTACTTC
CDR3 protein: CASSLFRTSGTYEQYF

J gene: TRBJ2-3
V gene: TRBV7-3
clone size: few
D gene: TRBD2
CDR3 DNA: TGTGCCAGCAGCTCCCTTCGACTAGCGGGGGATCTCACAGATACGCAGTATTTT
CDR3 protein: CASSSLRLAGDLTDTQYF

J gene: TRBJ1-2
V gene: TRBV7-9
clone size: -
D gene: -
CDR3 DNA: TGTGCCAGCAGCTCCCCGGGACACGGAAACTATGGCTACACCTTC
CDR3 protein: CASSSPGHGNYGYTF